A selection of T cell receptor beta chains follows, all from one sample in a study of T-cell memory formation after mild COVID-19. Each CDR3 protein is one row after TCRdb ran MiXCR on the 5' RACE reads. The table shows about 260,000 distinct CDR3 sequences, with 15% to 20% occurring only once. The sequenced sample consisted of PBMCs or a T cell subset sorted from them (not recorded which). These receptors originate from a man aged 18 to 29 who had mild COVID-19 (a few samples of this study predate the infection). Cell type and time point are not known. CDR3s leave out the opening cysteine and the closing phenylalanine or tryptophan.

J gene: TRBJ1-1; V gene: TRBV15; CDR3 protein: ATSRDRGAGTEAF
J gene: TRBJ2-5; V gene: TRBV29-1; CDR3 protein: SVEGGGETQY
J gene: TRBJ1-1; V gene: TRBV15; CDR3 protein: ATSGRTWYTEAF
J gene: TRBJ1-5; V gene: TRBV6-5; CDR3 protein: ASSYGQGQPQH
J gene: TRBJ2-2; V gene: TRBV3-1; CDR3 protein: ASSQVGTGELF
J gene: TRBJ1-4; V gene: TRBV7-9; CDR3 protein: ASSYRDGNEKLF
J gene: TRBJ2-2; V gene: TRBV5-5; CDR3 protein: ASRWEVATGELF
J gene: TRBJ1-6; V gene: TRBV5-1; CDR3 protein: ASSLGGEGNSPLH
J gene: TRBJ2-5; V gene: TRBV27; CDR3 protein: AAGDYQETQY
J gene: TRBJ1-4; V gene: TRBV25-1; CDR3 protein: ASSDRRWNEKLF
J gene: TRBJ1-2; V gene: TRBV3-1; CDR3 protein: ASSQGPAGYGYT
J gene: TRBJ1-1; V gene: TRBV28; CDR3 protein: ASSFAQIEAF
J gene: TRBJ1-4; V gene: TRBV4-3; CDR3 protein: ASSLRWGRLNEKLF
J gene: TRBJ1-2; V gene: TRBV24-1; CDR3 protein: ATSDRPGQGTYGYT
J gene: TRBJ1-5; V gene: TRBV7-2; CDR3 protein: ASSSFPRPRGQPQH
J gene: TRBJ1-2; V gene: TRBV7-2; CDR3 protein: ASSSFRNYGYT
J gene: TRBJ2-4; V gene: TRBV29-1; CDR3 protein: SAVVGTKNIQY
J gene: TRBJ2-3; V gene: TRBV6-5; CDR3 protein: ASSGGAADTQY
J gene: TRBJ1-5; V gene: TRBV6-2/TRBV6-3; CDR3 protein: ASGLNQPQH
J gene: TRBJ2-2; V gene: TRBV11-2; CDR3 protein: ASSLTGLHAGELF
J gene: TRBJ1-5; V gene: TRBV28; CDR3 protein: ASSTHRTGVNQPQH
J gene: TRBJ2-5; V gene: TRBV6-6; CDR3 protein: ASSAVETQY
J gene: TRBJ2-3; V gene: TRBV29-1; CDR3 protein: SVGLATDTQY
J gene: TRBJ1-6; V gene: TRBV4-1; CDR3 protein: ASSLEMNDSPLH
J gene: TRBJ1-1; V gene: TRBV12-3/TRBV12-4; CDR3 protein: ASSLIAGMNTEAF
J gene: TRBJ2-5; V gene: TRBV12-3/TRBV12-4; CDR3 protein: ASRQSNQETQY
J gene: TRBJ1-2; V gene: TRBV7-9; CDR3 protein: ASSSPEAEPYGYT
J gene: TRBJ1-6; V gene: TRBV5-1; CDR3 protein: ASSFLTYGQGNSPLH
J gene: TRBJ2-1; V gene: TRBV6-2/TRBV6-3; CDR3 protein: ASSYTTGRLEQF
J gene: TRBJ2-5; V gene: TRBV29-1; CDR3 protein: SVVGTGDGVTQY
J gene: TRBJ2-1; V gene: TRBV7-3; CDR3 protein: ASSVLAGYNEQF
J gene: TRBJ2-3; V gene: TRBV4-3; CDR3 protein: ASSQGPWLSDTLTDTQY
J gene: TRBJ2-3; V gene: TRBV20-1; CDR3 protein: SASRELGGLGDTQY
J gene: TRBJ2-1; V gene: TRBV7-2; CDR3 protein: ASRITGTDYNEQF
J gene: TRBJ2-5; V gene: TRBV2; CDR3 protein: ASSEIREGVLY
J gene: TRBJ1-5; V gene: TRBV18; CDR3 protein: ASSPPGAVDQPQH
J gene: TRBJ2-2; V gene: TRBV7-9; CDR3 protein: ASSDSEQGNTGELF
J gene: TRBJ2-5; V gene: TRBV5-5; CDR3 protein: ASSARQQDPAWGETQY
J gene: TRBJ2-2; V gene: TRBV15; CDR3 protein: ATSRVVTGGTGELF
J gene: TRBJ1-2; V gene: TRBV4-3; CDR3 protein: ASSQEGQGNYGYT
J gene: TRBJ1-1; V gene: TRBV20-1; CDR3 protein: SAPNPQGPTEAF
J gene: TRBJ1-1; V gene: TRBV11-2; CDR3 protein: ASSLDSTATRAF
J gene: TRBJ1-2; V gene: TRBV20-1; CDR3 protein: SAVTGYYGYT
J gene: TRBJ2-5; V gene: TRBV12-3/TRBV12-4; CDR3 protein: ASTLGLAGQETQY
J gene: TRBJ1-1; V gene: TRBV12-3/TRBV12-4; CDR3 protein: ASSLERRRNTEAF
J gene: TRBJ2-3; V gene: TRBV6-6; CDR3 protein: ASSDGGRTDTQY
J gene: TRBJ1-1; V gene: TRBV11-2; CDR3 protein: ASSLGGRAGTEAF
J gene: TRBJ2-5; V gene: TRBV6-2/TRBV6-3; CDR3 protein: ASSLDRVRETQY
J gene: TRBJ2-3; V gene: TRBV2; CDR3 protein: ATALLSTDTQY
J gene: TRBJ1-1; V gene: TRBV7-7; CDR3 protein: ASSLDPRSEAF
J gene: TRBJ2-1; V gene: TRBV5-1; CDR3 protein: ASSQQGLPDNEQF
J gene: TRBJ2-2; V gene: TRBV6-5; CDR3 protein: ASSYSGLIGELF
J gene: TRBJ2-1; V gene: TRBV7-9; CDR3 protein: ASSSRTGASDEQF
J gene: TRBJ2-1; V gene: TRBV12-3/TRBV12-4; CDR3 protein: ASSFSQTSGGQSYNEQF
J gene: TRBJ2-5; V gene: TRBV4-3; CDR3 protein: ASSQETSGGVKTQY
J gene: TRBJ1-1; V gene: TRBV4-1; CDR3 protein: ASSPIGGRAAF
J gene: TRBJ2-7; V gene: TRBV7-9; CDR3 protein: ASSPPYGQPYEQY
J gene: TRBJ1-1; V gene: TRBV6-5; CDR3 protein: ASSYGQFEAF
J gene: TRBJ2-1; V gene: TRBV2; CDR3 protein: ASSGDRENEQF
J gene: TRBJ1-5; V gene: TRBV29-1; CDR3 protein: SVTAGGHQPQH